This TCR beta chain was documented in a study of shared clonotypes between healthy human individuals. Study findings and constraints: Non-shared clonotypes displayed generation probabilities falling below those of clonotypes present in all four donors. Shared clonotypes: about 5% naive CD4, under 4% naive CD8, roughly 2.4% memory CD4, 0.4% to 0.45% memory CD8. The sampled material consisted only of blood, and tissue repertoires are likely to differ.

Germline V lookup: CDR1 MNHNS, CDR2 SASEGT. The V end lost 5 bases, the J end lost 3 bases, and 8 bases lay between the germline ends. This CDR3 has 12 residues. Concerning this clone: What it binds is unknown. Other DNA sequences within the sample encode an identical CDR3.

Data came from immunoSEQ multiplex PCR; TCRdb stores just in-frame clones and leaves some out. Altogether over 1.5 million clones are present, approximately 98% being singletons, with the ten largest covering roughly 0.45%. The sequenced material came from naive CD4+ T cells sorted from blood. Described subset: CD45RA+ positively selected. This clonotype was obtained from a man aged 30 to 39 in good health. The V call is TRBV6-1, the J call TRBJ2-7; unclear D gene. CDR3 sequence: CASSSQGYEQYF. The CDR3 DNA follows: TGTGCCAGCAGTTCACAAGGCTACGAGCAGTACTTC.